Listed below are T cell receptor beta chains from one sample, sequenced in a study of Ad26.COV2.S vaccination and SARS-CoV-2 variants. TCRdb's copy holds only in-frame clones and misses some; the assay was immunoSEQ multiplex PCR. Among 380,000 or so clones listed, around 88% were seen once. The source was peripheral blood, collected in a trial of Ad26.COV2.S vaccine versus placebo. The receptors shown here come from a person aged 18-65 years who received the Ad26.COV2.S COVID-19 vaccine or a placebo. CDR3s include the opening cysteine and the closing phenylalanine or tryptophan. Fields, in order: clone size, D gene, J gene, V gene, CDR3 protein, CDR3 DNA. D genes are given only for firm matches. Size is stated for part of the rows, as once, few or many counts, or as a class when the clone is expanded.

NA	NA	TRBJ2-2	TRBV24-1	CATSDLGKNTGELFF	TGTGCCACCAGTGATTTGGGAAAAAACACCGGGGAGCTGTTTTTT
NA	NA	TRBJ1-1	TRBV4-2	CASSHTTRGGGEAFF	TGTGCCAGCAGCCATACAACCAGGGGCGGAGGTGAAGCTTTCTTT
NA	TRBD1	TRBJ2-7	TRBV25-1	CASSVYPGQGASYEQYF	TGTGCCAGCAGTGTGTACCCCGGACAGGGGGCTTCCTACGAGCAGTACTTC
NA	TRBD1	TRBJ1-5	TRBV7-2	CASSFTGGNQPQHF	TGTGCCAGCAGCTTTACAGGGGGCAATCAGCCCCAGCATTTT
NA	NA	TRBJ2-1	TRBV9	CASSERTANEQFF	TGTGCCAGCAGCGAAAGGACTGCAAATGAGCAGTTCTTC
NA	NA	TRBJ2-1	TRBV5-4	CASSPGGSSYNEQFF	TGTGCCAGCAGCCCTGGGGGGAGCTCCTACAATGAGCAGTTCTTC
NA	TRBD2	TRBJ2-1	TRBV5-1	CASSLEGSGDEQFF	TGCGCCAGCAGCTTGGAGGGTAGCGGGGATGAGCAGTTCTTC
NA	TRBD1	TRBJ1-2	TRBV6-5	CASSYRQGYGYTF	TGTGCCAGCAGCTACCGACAGGGGTATGGCTACACCTTC
NA	NA	TRBJ2-4	TRBV7-9	CASSLAWDGKNIQYF	TGTGCCAGCAGCTTAGCGTGGGACGGTAAAAACATTCAGTACTTC
NA	NA	TRBJ1-5	TRBV6-2/TRBV6-3	CASSYTLTIQPQHF	TGTGCCAGCAGTTACACCTTGACCATCCAGCCCCAGCATTTT
NA	NA	TRBJ1-4	TRBV5-4	CASSLEGGEKLFF	TGTGCCAGCAGCTTGGAGGGTGGGGAAAAACTGTTTTTT
NA	NA	TRBJ2-7	TRBV10-2	CASSEGTKNEQYF	TGCGCCAGCAGCGAAGGGACAAAGAACGAGCAGTACTTC
NA	TRBD1	TRBJ2-3	TRBV4-1	CASSQDEDRERHTDTQYF	TGCGCCAGCAGCCAAGATGAGGACAGGGAGAGGCACACAGATACGCAGTATTTT
NA	NA	TRBJ1-3	TRBV18	CASSPLDQGAGNTIYF	TGTGCCAGCTCACCACTCGACCAGGGCGCTGGAAACACCATATATTTT
NA	NA	TRBJ1-5	TRBV7-2	CASSPPGALNQPQHF	TGTGCCAGCAGCCCTCCAGGGGCACTTAATCAGCCCCAGCATTTT
once	NA	TRBJ1-3	TRBV7-9	CASSRDRLDDSGNTIYF	TGTGCCAGCAGCCGAGACAGACTGGACGACTCTGGAAACACCATATATTTT
NA	NA	TRBJ2-1	TRBV7-9	CASSLEDNEQFF	TGTGCCAGCAGCTTAGAAGACAATGAGCAGTTCTTC
NA	NA	TRBJ1-2	TRBV12-3/TRBV12-4	CASTPRGRDGYTF	TGTGCCAGCACCCCTAGGGGCCGGGACGGCTACACCTTC
NA	NA	TRBJ1-2	TRBV20-1	CSASAGANYGYTF	TGCAGTGCTAGTGCAGGAGCTAACTATGGCTACACCTTC
NA	NA	TRBJ2-7	TRBV5-6	CASSSGRSALYEQYF	TGTGCCAGCAGTTCGGGGAGGTCGGCCCTATACGAGCAGTACTTC
few	NA	TRBJ1-5	TRBV28	CASSIQERSHQPQHF	TGTGCCAGCAGCATACAGGAAAGATCCCATCAGCCCCAGCATTTT
NA	TRBD1	TRBJ1-2	TRBV16	CASSHGQVPNYGYTF	TGTGCCAGCAGCCACGGACAGGTGCCTAACTATGGCTACACCTTC
NA	NA	TRBJ2-3	TRBV6-1	CASSMERDTQYF	TGTGCCAGCAGTATGGAACGGGATACGCAGTATTTT
NA	NA	TRBJ1-2	TRBV27	CASRGAEGYTF	TGTGCCAGCAGGGGCGCGGAGGGCTACACCTTC
NA	NA	TRBJ2-2	TRBV7-2	CASSSRTVNTGELFF	TGTGCCAGCAGCTCCCGGACAGTGAACACCGGGGAGCTGTTTTTT
NA	NA	TRBJ1-4	TRBV5-1	CASSGQGHPNEKLFF	TGCGCCAGCAGCGGGCAGGGACATCCTAATGAAAAACTGTTTTTT
NA	NA	TRBJ2-2	TRBV4-3	CASSQALPPDTGELFF	TGCGCCAGCAGCCAAGCGCTCCCCCCCGACACCGGGGAGCTGTTTTTT
once	TRBD2	TRBJ2-3	TRBV4-3	CASSQDSGKANTQYF	TGCGCCAGCAGCCAGGATAGCGGGAAGGCAAATACGCAGTATTTT
few	NA	TRBJ1-1	TRBV9	CASGRGAGTEAFF	TGTGCCAGCGGACGAGGGGCGGGGACTGAAGCTTTCTTT
NA	TRBD2	TRBJ2-5	TRBV5-5	CASSSQRLAGVETQYF	TGTGCCAGCAGCTCCCAGAGGTTAGCGGGAGTAGAGACCCAGTACTTC
NA	NA	TRBJ2-7	TRBV10-1	CASSESAGPPHEQYF	TGCGCCAGCAGTGAGTCGGCTGGGCCTCCCCACGAGCAGTACTTC
NA	NA	TRBJ2-7	TRBV29-1	CSVEDSALGLRYEQYF	TGCAGCGTTGAAGATTCGGCCTTAGGGCTACGATACGAGCAGTACTTC